Following are 13 T cell receptor beta chains from one sample sequenced in a study of blood T cell repertoires in COVID-19. The repertoire was sequenced with immunoSEQ multiplex PCR; TCRdb's copy has only in-frame clones and lacks some. Found here are about 270,000 clones, about 85% of them singletons; the top ten hold less than 3%. What was sequenced was PBMCs or T cells enriched from blood (not recorded which). The receptors shown here come from a woman aged 45 to 65 who had recovered from COVID-19.

The chain links TRBV11-2 to TRBJ1-4, with a weak D call TRBD1 (5 bases). V lost 4 bases to trimming and J lost 5 bases, with 11 bases between them. The CDR3 loop spans 14 amino acids. Germline V gene sequence: CDR1 SGHAT, CDR2 FQNNGV. CDR3 DNA sequence: TGTGCCAGCAGCTACCCGGGACTGAATGAAAAACTGTTTTTT. This translates into CASSYPGLNEKLFF.

This chain joins TRBV3-1 (or the pseudogene TRBV3-2) and TRBJ1-5; D gene unclear. CDR3 length: 18 amino acids. Germline V gene data show CDR1 as LGHDT and CDR2 as YNNKEL (reference sequence). Trimming removed 0 bases at V and 1 base at J, with 16 bases between. Here the CDR3 DNA reads TGTGCCAGCAGCCAAGATATGTCCGGAGTTTACAGCAATCAGCCCCAGCATTTT. Translating gives CASSQDMSGVYSNQPQHF.

The chain couples TRBV9 to TRBJ2-1; no clear D. CDR3 length: 16 residues. V was trimmed by 4 bases and J by 8 bases, leaving 22 bases between them. Germline V gene data show CDR1 as SGDLS and CDR2 as YYNGEE. CDR3 protein: CASSPRRAENGYEQFF. In nucleotides, the CDR3 is TGTGCCAGCAGCCCCAGGCGAGCAGAGAATGGGTATGAGCAGTTCTTC.

The V and J genes are TRBV7-2 and TRBJ2-5, with a possible D match to TRBD2 (6 bases). The CDR3 length is 14 residues. Germline CDR1 reads SGHTA; CDR2 reads FQGNSA. V was cut by 3 bases and J by 0 bases, with 8 bases left in between. The CDR3 is CASSFGGNQETQYF. In DNA, the CDR3 is TGTGCCAGCAGCTTCGGGGGTAACCAAGAGACCCAGTACTTC.

This chain links TRBV27 with TRBJ2-1; 10 bases line up with TRBD2. The CDR3 sequence is 15 residues long. V shed 0 bases and J 8 bases; nucleotides not matched to a gene: 4. From germline, CDR1 is MNHEY and CDR2 SMNVEV (reference sequence). Here the CDR3 reads CASSLSPSGSHEQFF. As DNA, the CDR3 is TGTGCCAGCAGTTTATCGCCTAGCGGGAGTCATGAGCAGTTCTTC.

V gene TRBV5-3 combines with J gene TRBJ1-3; TRBD1 is a possible D gene (6 bases). TRBV5-3 is filed as an ORF, its function uncertain. V was trimmed by 2 bases and J by 6 bases, leaving 15 bases between them. This CDR3 is 15 amino acids long. The CDR3 DNA reads as TGTGCCAGAAGCTTACCCGGGACAACTATAAACACCATATATTTT. Residues: CARSLPGTTINTIYF.

The chain joins TRBV7-6 to TRBJ2-7; D not resolved. The V and J ends lost 5 bases and 3 bases respectively, with 8 bases between them. CDR1 and CDR2 (germline): SGHVS, FNYEAQ. The CDR3 covers 12 residues. The CDR3, as DNA: TGTGCCAGCAGCCGACACCTCTACGAGCAGTACTTC. Encoded protein: CASSRHLYEQYF.

The rearrangement uses TRBV27 and TRBJ1-2; unclear D gene. The germline V gene has CDR1 MNHEY and CDR2 SMNVEV (reference sequence). This CDR3 comprises 16 residues. V was pared by 2 bases and J by 5 bases, with 18 bases between. CDR3 nucleotide sequence: TGTGCCAGCAGTTTAGAAGGGAGCGGTCCCAAATATGGCTACACCTTC. This codes for CASSLEGSGPKYGYTF.

The table lists this clone with a few counts. The chain carries TRBV28 and TRBJ1-5; D is uncertain. Germline assignment: CDR1 MDHEN and CDR2 SYDVKM. The CDR3 is 12 amino acids. Deletions cut 4 bases from V and 15 bases from J, with 16 bases between. For the CDR3, the DNA is TGTGCCAGCAGTTCCGGGGTGCTTCCCAGGCATTTT. This encodes CASSSGVLPRHF. Filled out from reference TRBV28 and TRBJ1-5, the complete variable domain reads DVKVTQSSRYLVKRTGEKVFLECVQDMDHENMFWYRQDPGLGLRLIYFSYDVKMKEKGDIPEGYSVSREKKERFSLILESASTNQTSMYLCASSSGVLPRHFGDGTRLSIL.

This sequence joins TRBV19 and TRBJ2-1, with 9 bases aligning to TRBD1. CDR3 length: 14 amino acids. The trim removed 6 bases at V and 10 bases at J, leaving 10 bases unmatched. CDR1 is LNHDA, CDR2 SQIVND, per germline (reference sequence). CDR3 amino acids: CASSGDRVSSEQFF. CDR3 coding DNA: TGTGCCAGTAGCGGGGACAGGGTGTCTTCGGAGCAGTTCTTC.

The rearrangement links TRBV12-2 to TRBJ2-5; the table's D call, TRBD2, was not checked against the DNA. TRBV12-2 is a recognized pseudogene. The CDR3 consists of 15 residues. The chain's CDR3 is CASRYRGDRGETQYF. The CDR3 DNA reads as TGTGCAAGTCGCTACCGCGGGGACCGAGGGGAGACCCAGTACTTC.

V gene TRBV2 combines with J gene TRBJ2-3; TRBD1 agrees at 8 bases. Germline V gene data show CDR1 as SNHLY and CDR2 as FYNNEI. V dropped 2 bases and J dropped 5; count of bases not matched to a gene: 12. The CDR3 contains 17 residues. CDR3 sequence (DNA): TGTGCCAGCAGTGAAAGTCAGGGGGCAATTGGAAGAGATACGCAGTATTTT. Translation: CASSESQGAIGRDTQYF.

The chain has TRBV7-2 and TRBJ2-7, with 10 nucleotides matching TRBD2. Unmatched junction bases numbered 5, after V lost 4 bases and J lost 2 bases. Germline V CDR1 and CDR2: SGHTA, FQGNSA. The CDR3 totals 15 residues. CDR3 in DNA: TGTGCCAGCAGCTACAGGACTAGCGGACCCTACGAGCAGTACTTC. The encoded protein is CASSYRTSGPYEQYF.